These 4 T cell receptor beta chains came from one sample sequenced in a study of blood T cell repertoires in COVID-19. The data were produced by immunoSEQ multiplex PCR, yet TCRdb's version contains in-frame clones alone and is incomplete. The sample consists of over 450,000 clones, about 88% of them appearing once. Sequences were obtained from peripheral blood. All receptors derive from a woman in her fifties or sixties with COVID-19, enrolled during active disease.

The chain uses TRBV6-1 and TRBJ1-6; 8 bases fit TRBD1. J gave up 7 bases and V 3 bases, and 5 bases lay outside the gene matches. Germline CDR1 reads MNHNS; CDR2 reads SASEGT. This CDR3 has 15 amino acids. CDR3 protein: CASSETTGVNSPLHF. The CDR3 bases are TGTGCCAGCAGTGAGACGACAGGGGTGAATTCACCCCTCCACTTT.

A single count supports this clone. The chain links TRBV3-1 (or the pseudogene TRBV3-2) to TRBJ1-6, with a possible D match to TRBD1 (5 bases). Germline V gene data show CDR1 as LGHDT and CDR2 as YNNKEL (reference sequence). The V end was cut by 5 bases, the J end by 9 bases, with 14 bases between. This CDR3 region has 14 residues. The DNA for the CDR3 is TGTGCCAGCAGCGAGCAGGGTAGAAGTTCACCCCTCCACTTT. It encodes CASSEQGRSSPLHF.

The chain has TRBV9 and TRBJ2-3, with TRBD2 identical over 8 bases. The CDR3 totals 14 residues. Germline V gene data show CDR1 as SGDLS and CDR2 as YYNGEE. V dropped 10 bases and J dropped 7; count of bases not matched to a gene: 14. CDR3 sequence: CAGLRGGGRNTQYF. The CDR3 bases are TGTGCCGGACTTCGGGGGGGCGGTAGAAATACGCAGTATTTT. The full variable domain, completed using reference TRBV9 and TRBJ2-3, is DSGVTQTPKHLITATGQRVTLRCSPRSGDLSVYWYQQSLDQGLQFLIQYYNGEERAKGNILERFSAQQFPDLHSELNLSSLELGDSALYFCAGLRGGGRNTQYFGPGTRLTVL.

CDR3 sequence: CASSESIAGGIYEQYF. The CDR3 region has the DNA TGCGCCAGCAGTGAGTCAATAGCGGGGGGGATCTACGAGCAGTACTTC. The chain combines TRBV10-1 with TRBJ2-7, with 11 nucleotides matching TRBD2. V dropped 0 bases and J dropped 3; count of bases not matched to a gene: 4. This CDR3 is built from 16 residues. Germline assignment: CDR1 WNHNN and CDR2 SYGVQD (reference sequence).